The clone carrying this TCR beta chain was recorded at least ten times. Its target is unknown. These data come from a study of breast tumors, draining lymph nodes, adjacent tissues. TCRdb re-derived calls from the multiplex PCR reads in MiXCR, one entry per CDR3 protein. The top ten hold approximately 2.3% of the sample, which has about 140,000 distinct CDR3 sequences, 32% seen once. Breast cancer patients provided tissue from their axillary draining lymph nodes. This CDR3 is 13 amino acids long. Germline assignment: CDR1 ENHRY and CDR2 SYGVKD. Trimming stripped 7 bases from V and 4 bases from J, with 13 bases between. Study-level findings and limits: Data only fit, rather than demonstrated, lymph node origin of most tumor T cells.

The sequence was obtained from a female donor with breast cancer. Some clones in this sample may be carry-over from other donors' samples. The sequencing sample was made of axillary lymph node tissue. The chain links TRBV10-3 to TRBJ1-2, with D unresolved. The CDR3 bases are TGTGCCATCACGAGAGACCCTACCTATGGCTACACCTTC. Its protein product is CAITRDPTYGYTF.